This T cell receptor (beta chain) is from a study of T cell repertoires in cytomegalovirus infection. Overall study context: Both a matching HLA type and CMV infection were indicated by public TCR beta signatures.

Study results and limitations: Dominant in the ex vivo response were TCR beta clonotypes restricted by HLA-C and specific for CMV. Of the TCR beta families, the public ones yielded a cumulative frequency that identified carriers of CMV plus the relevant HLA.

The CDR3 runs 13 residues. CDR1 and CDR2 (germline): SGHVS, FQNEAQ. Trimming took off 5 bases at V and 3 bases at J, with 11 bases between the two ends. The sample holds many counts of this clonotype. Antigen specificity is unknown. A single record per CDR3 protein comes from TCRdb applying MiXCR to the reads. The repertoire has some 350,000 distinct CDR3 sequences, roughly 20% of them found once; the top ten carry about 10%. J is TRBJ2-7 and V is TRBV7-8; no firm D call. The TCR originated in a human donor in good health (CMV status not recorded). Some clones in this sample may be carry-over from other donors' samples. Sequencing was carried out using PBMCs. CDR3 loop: CASSPRFGYEQYF. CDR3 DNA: TGTGCCAGCAGCCCTAGGTTTGGCTACGAGCAGTACTTC.